This TCR beta chain appears in the sequencing data of a study of blood T cell repertoires in COVID-19. The overall study: Spain, Italy and the United States supplied samples that represented acute and convalescent COVID-19.

The CDR3 has 14 residues. V lost 0 bases to trimming and J lost 3 bases, with 9 bases between them. Germline CDR1 and CDR2: SGHRS and YFSETQ. Here immunoSEQ multiplex PCR was the method, and the copy in TCRdb shows in-frame clones only, minus some. The table has about 270,000 clones, about 91% seen once. Adults between roughly 18 and 95 years of age took part from under 25 US areas. Shortly before study entry, within 2 weeks, exposed participants had met a COVID-19 case. J is TRBJ1-1 and V is TRBV5-1, with D maybe TRBD1 (5 bases). The sequenced material came from PBMCs or T cells enriched from blood (not recorded which). The sequence came from a man in his forties who had been exposed to COVID-19. DNA for the CDR3: TGCGCCAGCAGCTTGGGGAGGGGCGACACTGAAGCTTTCTTT. Amino acids: CASSLGRGDTEAFF.